These T cell receptor beta chains were read from a single sample in a study of T cell responses to AZD1222 COVID-19 vaccine. Sequenced by immunoSEQ multiplex PCR; TCRdb stores in-frame clones only, minus some. This sample has under 150,000 clones, with around 94% found just once. Sequencing used peripheral blood, obtained on day 0 of AZD1222 vaccination. These receptors all come from an adult in good health. Both conserved end residues are part of each CDR3. A D gene is named only where the DNA matches it firmly. Size is omitted from some rows. Given values are once, few, many or a class for expanded clones.

j_call cdr3_length v_call d_call clone_size cdr3_aa cdr3_nt
TRBJ2-2 13 TRBV11-2 - - CASRFQNTGELFF TGTGCCAGCAGGTTCCAGAACACCGGGGAGCTGTTTTTT
TRBJ1-6 15 TRBV5-1 - - CASSLGRRDNSPLHF TGCGCCAGCAGCTTGGGCAGGAGGGATAATTCACCCCTCCACTTT
TRBJ1-6 13 TRBV13 TRBD1 - CASSYGQGQALHF TGTGCCAGCAGCTACGGACAGGGTCAGGCCCTCCACTTT
TRBJ1-2 11 TRBV20-1 - - CSATIPPGYTF TGCAGTGCCACTATCCCCCCTGGCTACACCTTC
TRBJ2-1 16 TRBV5-4 TRBD2 - CASSMGGAGAYNEQFF TGTGCCAGCAGCATGGGTGGGGCGGGAGCCTACAATGAGCAGTTCTTC
TRBJ1-4 13 TRBV28 TRBD1 - CASSSRTGEKLFF TGTGCCAGCAGTTCACGGACAGGTGAAAAACTGTTTTTT
TRBJ2-1 11 TRBV27 - - CASRVWGEQFF TGTGCCAGCAGGGTGTGGGGGGAGCAGTTCTTC
TRBJ1-5 12 TRBV19 - - CASSFVGQPQHF TGTGCCAGTAGTTTTGTAGGTCAGCCCCAGCATTTT
TRBJ1-1 15 TRBV6-5 TRBD1 - CASGVGDRANTEAFF TGTGCCAGCGGGGTTGGGGACAGGGCGAACACTGAAGCTTTCTTT
TRBJ2-3 15 TRBV7-9 TRBD2 - CARGTSGSRADTQYF TGTGCCCGAGGGACTAGCGGGAGTCGTGCAGATACGCAGTATTTT
TRBJ2-2 14 TRBV5-1 - - CASSAAGTPGELFF TGCGCCAGCAGCGCCGCCGGGACCCCCGGGGAGCTGTTTTTT
TRBJ2-2 16 TRBV27 - - CASSPFGLMNTGELFF TGTGCCAGCAGTCCCTTCGGACTCATGAACACCGGGGAGCTGTTTTTT
TRBJ1-1 13 TRBV19 - - CASSIVSGTEAFF TGTGCCAGTAGTATAGTGTCTGGAACTGAAGCTTTCTTT
TRBJ1-5 14 TRBV11-2 TRBD1 - CASSLGQGDQPQHF TGTGCCAGCAGCTTAGGACAGGGGGATCAGCCCCAGCATTTT
TRBJ2-7 15 TRBV28 - - CASTPPSVTPYEQYF TGTGCCAGCACTCCCCCCTCGGTCACGCCCTACGAGCAGTACTTC
TRBJ2-3 16 TRBV28 TRBD2 - CASSLRLAGGTDTQYF TGTGCCAGCAGTTTACGTCTAGCGGGAGGCACAGATACGCAGTATTTT
TRBJ2-7 17 TRBV28 - - CASSLWGLARSSYEQYF TGTGCCAGCAGTTTATGGGGTCTAGCGCGTTCCTCCTACGAGCAGTACTTC
TRBJ1-6 13 TRBV5-1 - - CASSLDRGGILHF TGCGCCAGCAGCTTGGATAGGGGTGGAATTCTCCACTTT
TRBJ2-7 15 TRBV19 TRBD1 few CASKATRTGGTEQYF TGTGCCAGTAAGGCCACGCGGACAGGGGGAACCGAGCAGTACTTC
TRBJ2-1 15 TRBV9 - - CASSVGAASYNEQFF TGTGCCAGCAGCGTAGGAGCGGCCTCCTACAATGAGCAGTTCTTC